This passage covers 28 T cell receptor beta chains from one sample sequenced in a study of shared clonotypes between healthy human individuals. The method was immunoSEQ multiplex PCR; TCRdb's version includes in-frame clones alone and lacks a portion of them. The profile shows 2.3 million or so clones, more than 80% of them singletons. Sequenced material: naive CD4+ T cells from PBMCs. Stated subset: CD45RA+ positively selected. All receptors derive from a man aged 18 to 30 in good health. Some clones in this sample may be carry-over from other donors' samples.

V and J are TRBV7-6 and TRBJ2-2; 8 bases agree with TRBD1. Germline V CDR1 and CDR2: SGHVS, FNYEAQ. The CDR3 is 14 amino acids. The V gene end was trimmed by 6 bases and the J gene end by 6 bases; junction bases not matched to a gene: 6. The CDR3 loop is CASSPRGPAGELFF. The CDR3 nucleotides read TGTGCCAGCAGTCCCAGGGGGCCGGCCGGGGAGCTGTTTTTT.

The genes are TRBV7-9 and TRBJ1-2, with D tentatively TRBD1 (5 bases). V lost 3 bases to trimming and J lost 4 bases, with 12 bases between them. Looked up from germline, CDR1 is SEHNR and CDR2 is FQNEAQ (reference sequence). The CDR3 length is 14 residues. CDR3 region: CASSFLGVSYGYTF. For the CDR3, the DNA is TGTGCCAGCAGCTTTTTGGGGGTCTCCTATGGCTACACCTTC.

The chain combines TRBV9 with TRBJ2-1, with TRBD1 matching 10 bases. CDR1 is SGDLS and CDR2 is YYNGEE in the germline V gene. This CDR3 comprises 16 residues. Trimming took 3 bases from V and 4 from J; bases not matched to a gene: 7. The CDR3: CASSEGGQGWYNEQFF. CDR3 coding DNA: TGTGCCAGCAGCGAGGGGGGACAGGGGTGGTACAATGAGCAGTTCTTC.

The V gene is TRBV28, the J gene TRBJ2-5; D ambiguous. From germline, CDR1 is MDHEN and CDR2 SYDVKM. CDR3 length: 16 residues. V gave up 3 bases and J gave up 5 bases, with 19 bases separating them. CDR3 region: CASSFGGPFFHETQYF. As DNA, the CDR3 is TGTGCCAGCAGTTTCGGTGGACCATTTTTCCACGAGACCCAGTACTTC.

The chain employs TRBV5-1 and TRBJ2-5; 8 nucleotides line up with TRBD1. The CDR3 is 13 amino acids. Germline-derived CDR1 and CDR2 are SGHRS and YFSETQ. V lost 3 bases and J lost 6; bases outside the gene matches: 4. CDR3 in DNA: TGCGCCAGCAGCTGGTCCAGGGGGCAGACCCAGTACTTC. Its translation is CASSWSRGQTQYF.

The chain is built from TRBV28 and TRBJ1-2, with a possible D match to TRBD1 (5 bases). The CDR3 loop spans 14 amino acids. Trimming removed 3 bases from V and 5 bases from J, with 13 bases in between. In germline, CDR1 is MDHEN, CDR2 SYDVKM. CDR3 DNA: TGTGCCAGCAGTTTCGGGGCGTTATGGTATGGCTACACCTTC. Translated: CASSFGALWYGYTF.

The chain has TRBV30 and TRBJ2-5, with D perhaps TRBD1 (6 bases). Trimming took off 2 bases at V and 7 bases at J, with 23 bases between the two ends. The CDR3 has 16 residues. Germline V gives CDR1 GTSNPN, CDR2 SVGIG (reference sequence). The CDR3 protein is CAWSRGTQLTPGTQYF. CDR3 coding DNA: TGTGCCTGGAGTCGTGGGACACAACTAACCCCGGGGACCCAGTACTTC.

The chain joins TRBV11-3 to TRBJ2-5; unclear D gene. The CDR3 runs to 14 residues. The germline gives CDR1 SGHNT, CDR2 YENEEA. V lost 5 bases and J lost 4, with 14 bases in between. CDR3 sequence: CASSQQAIIETQYF. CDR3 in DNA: TGTGCCAGCAGCCAGCAGGCTATTATAGAGACCCAGTACTTC.

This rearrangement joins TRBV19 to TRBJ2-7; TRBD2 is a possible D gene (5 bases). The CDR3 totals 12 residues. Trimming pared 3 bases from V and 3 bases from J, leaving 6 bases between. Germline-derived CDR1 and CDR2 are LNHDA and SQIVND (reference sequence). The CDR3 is CASSMAGYEQYF. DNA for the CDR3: TGTGCCAGTAGTATGGCGGGCTACGAGCAGTACTTC.

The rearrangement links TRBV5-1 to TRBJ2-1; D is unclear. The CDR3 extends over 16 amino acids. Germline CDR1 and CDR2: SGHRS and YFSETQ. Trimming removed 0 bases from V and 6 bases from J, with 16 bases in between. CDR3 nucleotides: TGCGCCAGCAGCTTGGATCGGACCCGCCCTTCCAATGAGCAGTTCTTC. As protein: CASSLDRTRPSNEQFF.

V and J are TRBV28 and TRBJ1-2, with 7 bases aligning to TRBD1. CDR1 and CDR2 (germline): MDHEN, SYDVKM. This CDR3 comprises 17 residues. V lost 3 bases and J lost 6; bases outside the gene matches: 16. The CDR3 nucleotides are TGTGCCAGCAGTTTCCTGGGGGATCTGGGACAGACGCATGGCTACACCTTC. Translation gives CASSFLGDLGQTHGYTF.

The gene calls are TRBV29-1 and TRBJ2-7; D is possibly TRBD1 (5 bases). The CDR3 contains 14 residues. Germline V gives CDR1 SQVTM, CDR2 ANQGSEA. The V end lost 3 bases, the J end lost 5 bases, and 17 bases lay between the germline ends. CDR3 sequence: CSVEGGAGIDEQYF. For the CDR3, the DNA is TGCAGCGTTGAGGGTGGGGCAGGGATCGACGAGCAGTACTTC.

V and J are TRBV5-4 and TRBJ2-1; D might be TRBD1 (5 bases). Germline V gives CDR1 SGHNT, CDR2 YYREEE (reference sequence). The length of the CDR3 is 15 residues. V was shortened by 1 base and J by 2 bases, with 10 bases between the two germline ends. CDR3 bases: TGTGCCAGCAGCTTGATGACAGCCCCCTACAATGAGCAGTTCTTC. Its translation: CASSLMTAPYNEQFF.

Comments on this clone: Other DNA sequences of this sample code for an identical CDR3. CDR3 amino acids: CASSLVAGTDTQYF. The CDR3 DNA is TGCGCCAGCAGCTTGGTGGCGGGCACAGATACGCAGTATTTT. This sequence joins TRBV5-1 and TRBJ2-3; D unclear. The germline V gene has CDR1 SGHRS and CDR2 YFSETQ. CDR3 length equals 14 residues. V was shortened by 0 bases and J by 1 base, with 6 bases between the two germline ends.

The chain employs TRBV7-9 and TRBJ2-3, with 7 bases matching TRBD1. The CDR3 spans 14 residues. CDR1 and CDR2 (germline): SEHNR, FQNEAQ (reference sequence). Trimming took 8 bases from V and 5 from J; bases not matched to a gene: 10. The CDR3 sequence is CASRQGRTGDTQYF. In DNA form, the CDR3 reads TGTGCCAGCCGACAGGGCCGAACGGGAGATACGCAGTATTTT.

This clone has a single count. The CDR3 region is CASSSDGRSNEKLFF. The DNA of the CDR3 is TGTGCCAGCAGCTCAGATGGCAGAAGTAATGAAAAACTGTTTTTT. This chain joins TRBV5-6 and TRBJ1-4; D unresolved. The germline gives CDR1 SGHDT, CDR2 YYEEEE. Trimming left V 3 bases short and J 4 bases short, with 13 bases between. There are 15 residues in the CDR3.

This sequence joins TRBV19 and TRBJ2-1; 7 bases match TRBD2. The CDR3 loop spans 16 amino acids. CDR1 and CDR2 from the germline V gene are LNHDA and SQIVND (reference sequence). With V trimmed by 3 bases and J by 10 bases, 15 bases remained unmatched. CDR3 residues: CASSMGGLTTLGEQFF. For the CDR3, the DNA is TGTGCCAGTAGTATGGGGGGACTAACGACATTAGGCGAGCAGTTCTTC. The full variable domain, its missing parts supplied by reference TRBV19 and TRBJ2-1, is DGGITQSPKYLFRKEGQNVTLSCEQNLNHDAMYWYRQDPGQGLRLIYYSQIVNDFQKGDIAEGYSVSREKKESFPLTVTSAQKNPTAFYLCASSMGGLTTLGEQFFGPGTRLTVL.

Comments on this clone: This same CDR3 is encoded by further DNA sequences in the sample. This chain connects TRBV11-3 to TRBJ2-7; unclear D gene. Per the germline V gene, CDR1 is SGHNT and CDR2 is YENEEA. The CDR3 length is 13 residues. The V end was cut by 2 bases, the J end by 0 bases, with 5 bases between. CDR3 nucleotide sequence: TGTGCCAGCAGCTTAACAAGCTCCTACGAGCAGTACTTC. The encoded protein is CASSLTSSYEQYF.

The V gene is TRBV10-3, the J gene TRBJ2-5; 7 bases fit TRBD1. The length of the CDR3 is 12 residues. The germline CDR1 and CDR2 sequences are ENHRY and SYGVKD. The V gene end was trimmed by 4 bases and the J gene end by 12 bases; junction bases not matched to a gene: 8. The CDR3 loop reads CAISGPGQSEYF. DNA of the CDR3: TGTGCCATCAGTGGACCGGGACAGTCAGAGTACTTC.

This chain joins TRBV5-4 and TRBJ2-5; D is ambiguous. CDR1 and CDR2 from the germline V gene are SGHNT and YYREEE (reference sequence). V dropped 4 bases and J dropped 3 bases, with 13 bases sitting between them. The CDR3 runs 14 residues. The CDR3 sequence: CASSHLWSKETQYF. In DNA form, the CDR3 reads TGTGCCAGCAGCCATCTCTGGAGTAAAGAGACCCAGTACTTC.

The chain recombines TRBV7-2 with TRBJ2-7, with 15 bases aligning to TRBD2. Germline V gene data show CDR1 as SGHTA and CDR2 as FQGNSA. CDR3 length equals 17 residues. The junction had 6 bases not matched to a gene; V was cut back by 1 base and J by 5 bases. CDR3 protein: CASSLDGTSGRYHEQYF. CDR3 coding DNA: TGTGCCAGCAGCTTAGACGGGACTAGCGGGAGGTACCACGAGCAGTACTTC.

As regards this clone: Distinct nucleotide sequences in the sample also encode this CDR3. As DNA, the CDR3 is TGTGCCAGCAGCCTCCGACTAGCTGCGGATGAGCAGTTCTTC. This codes for CASSLRLAADEQFF. The gene calls are TRBV7-3 and TRBJ2-1; 7 nucleotides align to TRBD2. The CDR3 spans 14 residues. V trimming: 5 bases; J trimming: 8 bases; junction bases outside the gene matches: 9. Per germline, CDR1 SGHTA and CDR2 FQGTGA.

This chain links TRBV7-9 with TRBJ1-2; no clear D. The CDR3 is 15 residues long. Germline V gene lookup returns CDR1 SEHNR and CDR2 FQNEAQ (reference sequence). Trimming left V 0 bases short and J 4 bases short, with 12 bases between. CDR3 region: CASSLASTTGYGYTF. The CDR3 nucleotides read TGTGCCAGCAGCTTAGCGTCAACCACGGGCTATGGCTACACCTTC.

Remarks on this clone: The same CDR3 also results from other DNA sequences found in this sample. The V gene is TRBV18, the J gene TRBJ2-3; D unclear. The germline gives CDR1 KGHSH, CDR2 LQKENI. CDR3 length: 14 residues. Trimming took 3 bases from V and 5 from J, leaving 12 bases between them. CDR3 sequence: CASSPGLTRDTQYF. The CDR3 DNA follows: TGTGCCAGCTCACCGGGCCTGACACGAGATACGCAGTATTTT.

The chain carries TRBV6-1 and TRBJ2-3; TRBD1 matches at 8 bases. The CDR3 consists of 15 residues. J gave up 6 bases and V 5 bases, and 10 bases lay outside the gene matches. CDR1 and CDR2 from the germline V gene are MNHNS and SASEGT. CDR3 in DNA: TGTGCCAGCAGTTCGTACAGGGGGTCCCAGGATACGCAGTATTTT. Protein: CASSSYRGSQDTQYF.

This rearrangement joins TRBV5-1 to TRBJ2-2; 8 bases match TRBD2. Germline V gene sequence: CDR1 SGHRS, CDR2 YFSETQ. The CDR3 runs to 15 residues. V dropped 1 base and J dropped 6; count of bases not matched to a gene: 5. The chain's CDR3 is CASSLSGSAAGELFF. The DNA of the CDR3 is TGCGCCAGCAGCTTGAGCGGGAGTGCCGCCGGGGAGCTGTTTTTT.

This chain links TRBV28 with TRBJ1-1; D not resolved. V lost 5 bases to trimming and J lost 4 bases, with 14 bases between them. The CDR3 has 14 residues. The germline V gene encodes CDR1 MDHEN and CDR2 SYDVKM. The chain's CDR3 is CASSPPGSFTEAFF. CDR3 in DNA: TGTGCCAGCAGTCCGCCGGGCAGCTTCACTGAAGCTTTCTTT.

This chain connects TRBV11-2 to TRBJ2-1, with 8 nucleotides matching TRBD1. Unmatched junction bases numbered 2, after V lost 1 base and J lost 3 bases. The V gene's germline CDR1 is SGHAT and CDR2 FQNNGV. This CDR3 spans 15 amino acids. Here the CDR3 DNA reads TGTGCCAGCAGCTTAGGGACAGGGCGCTACAATGAGCAGTTCTTC. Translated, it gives CASSLGTGRYNEQFF.